Below, 6 T cell receptor beta chains from the same sample are listed, as sequenced in a study of response to subunit inactivated influenza vaccine. TCRdb re-derived calls from the RT-PCR reads in MiXCR, one entry per CDR3 protein. Altogether around 530,000 distinct CDR3 sequences are present, about 11% being singletons, with the ten largest covering about a tenth. Sequenced here: PBMCs from blood, sampled on the day of vaccination. The receptor set was obtained from a man in his forties or fifties who received an inactivated influenza vaccine.

This clonotype has only a few counts. The chain recombines TRBV11-2 with TRBJ1-1; D possibly corresponds to TRBD1 (5 bases). The CDR3 is made up of 14 amino acids. The germline CDR1 and CDR2 sequences are SGHAT and FQNNGV. V was clipped by 6 bases and J by 3 bases, with 14 bases between them. In DNA, the CDR3 is TGTGCCAGCAGGCTATATCGGGGGGACACTGAAGCTTTCTTT. Translating gives CASRLYRGDTEAFF.

A few counts support this clonotype. The chain joins TRBV7-9 to TRBJ2-1; TRBD2 agrees at 12 bases. Germline values: CDR1 SEHNR, CDR2 FQNEAQ (reference sequence). Trimming removed 3 bases from V and 4 bases from J; junction bases left unmatched: 1. CDR3 length: 15 residues. The CDR3 coding sequence is TGTGCCAGCAGCTTTACTAGCGGGAGGTACAATGAGCAGTTCTTC. Its protein product is CASSFTSGRYNEQFF.

The chain carries TRBV10-3 and TRBJ2-5; TRBD1 aligns across 9 bases. V gave up 4 bases and J gave up 4 bases; unmatched junction bases: 7. This CDR3 spans 15 amino acids. Germline V lookup: CDR1 ENHRY, CDR2 SYGVKD. Written as DNA, the CDR3 is TGTGCCATCAGTGCTAACAGGGGGCGCGGAGAGACCCAGTACTTC. It specifies CAISANRGRGETQYF.

This clonotype has a count of ten or more. V and J are TRBV3-1 and TRBJ2-7; D is possibly TRBD1 (6 bases). The CDR3 is made up of 17 amino acids. V lost 4 bases and J lost 0, with 19 bases in between. CDR1 LGHDT and CDR2 YNNKEL come from the germline V gene (reference sequence). The CDR3 nucleotides read TGTGCCAGCAGCCCTCTTACAGGGTTGGAGAGCTCCTACGAGCAGTACTTC. Translation gives CASSPLTGLESSYEQYF.

This chain links TRBV20-1 with TRBJ2-3; possibly TRBD1 for D (5 bases). The CDR3 covers 11 residues. V shed 6 bases and J shed 7 bases, with 11 bases lying between them. CDR1 is DFQATT and CDR2 is SNEGSKA in the germline V gene (reference sequence). The CDR3 DNA reads TGCAGTGCAATCCAGGGATATACGCAGTATTTT. This gives the protein CSAIQGYTQYF.

This clonotype was seen repeatedly, ten times or more. The rearrangement joins TRBV12-3 or TRBV12-4 to TRBJ2-2; TRBD1 matches 8 bases. V shed 6 bases and J 6 bases; nucleotides not matched to a gene: 3. This CDR3 comprises 13 residues. The CDR3 spells CASSLQGAGELFF. Here the CDR3 DNA reads TGTGCCAGCAGCCTACAGGGGGCCGGGGAGCTGTTTTTT.